A single sample gave rise to the 12 T cell receptor beta chains below, sequenced in a study of shared clonotypes between healthy human individuals (TCRdb year 2020). The library relied on the immunoSEQ multiplex PCR assay. TCRdb carries this immuneACCESS record with in-frame sequences only. Its versions omit some clonotypes, under half of them owing to an unresolved V gene in the studies checked, with the rest unexplained. The table for this sample lists about 1 million clones; around 75% of them were counted only once. The top ten clones comprise approximately 1.5% of the sample. Specimen: memory CD4+ T cells sorted from blood. The sample's cell subset or site label, in plain terms: CD45RA-negative fraction. The receptor source for this set is a young man in good health.

This clone was seen just once. The rearrangement links TRBV27 to TRBJ1-5; D might be TRBD1 (5 bases). Germline CDR1 is MNHEY and CDR2 is SMNVEV (reference sequence). The CDR3 runs 13 residues. The V end lost 1 base, the J end lost 7 bases, and 8 bases lay between the germline ends. The CDR3 region has the DNA TGTGCCAGCAGTTTATGGGGGGGACAGCCCCAGCATTTT. It yields the protein CASSLWGGQPQHF.

The chain carries TRBV13 and TRBJ2-1, with D unresolved. Trimming cost V 5 bases and J 3 bases, with 20 bases left between them. The germline gives CDR1 PRHDT, CDR2 FYEKMQ (reference sequence). The CDR3 has 17 residues. DNA of the CDR3: TGTGCCAGCAGCCGTCCTCCCCAGGACGCAGGCTACAATGAGCAGTTCTTC. Its protein product is CASSRPPQDAGYNEQFF.

This clone was seen a handful of times. The chain carries TRBV11-2 and TRBJ2-5; 8 bases align to TRBD2. This CDR3 region has 17 residues. J lost 1 base, V lost 3 bases, and 10 bases had no gene match. The germline V gene encodes CDR1 SGHAT and CDR2 FQNNGV. The CDR3 here is CASSFRWAGGTQETQYF. DNA for the CDR3: TGTGCCAGCAGCTTTAGGTGGGCGGGGGGAACCCAAGAGACCCAGTACTTC.

A single count supports this clone. The CDR3 loop is CASGRSGGTYEQYF. CDR3 nucleotide sequence: TGTGCCAGCGGACGTTCAGGGGGGACCTACGAGCAGTACTTC. The V gene is TRBV21-1, the J gene TRBJ2-7; the table's D call TRBD1 went unverified against the DNA. TRBV21-1 is flagged as a pseudogene. The length of the CDR3 is 14 residues.

The chain combines TRBV11-2 with TRBJ2-3; 9 positions agree with TRBD2. The V gene's germline CDR1 is SGHAT and CDR2 FQNNGV. There are 19 residues in the CDR3. V was clipped by 1 base and J by 0 bases; unmatched bases: 11. The chain's CDR3 is CASSLVGNSGRRSTDTQYF. Written as DNA, the CDR3 is TGTGCCAGCAGCTTAGTTGGGAATAGCGGGAGACGGAGCACAGATACGCAGTATTTT.

This clone came up a few times. This chain links TRBV2 with TRBJ1-1, with a possible D match to TRBD1 (5 bases). Trimming stripped 7 bases from V and 0 bases from J, with 12 bases between. The CDR3 spans 14 residues. CDR1 SNHLY and CDR2 FYNNEI come from the germline V gene. CDR3 amino acids: CASTDLTVNTEAFF. For the CDR3, the DNA is TGTGCCAGCACGGATTTGACAGTGAACACTGAAGCTTTCTTT. Together with reference TRBV2 and TRBJ1-1, the CDR3 gives the full variable domain: EPEVTQTPSHQVTQMGQEVILRCVPISNHLYFYWYRQILGQKVEFLVSFYNNEISEKSEIFDDQFSVERPDGSNFTLKIRSTKLEDSAMYFCASTDLTVNTEAFFGQGTRLTVV.

The rearrangement joins TRBV7-9 to TRBJ2-7, with 9 bases identical to TRBD1. This CDR3 region has 14 residues. Losses at the gene ends were 2 bases for V and 2 bases for J; bases not matched to a gene: 1. CDR1 and CDR2 from the germline V gene are SEHNR and FQNEAQ (reference sequence). The CDR3 coding sequence is TGTGCCAGCAGCTTAAACAGGGGGCCCTACGAGCAGTACTTC. It encodes CASSLNRGPYEQYF.

The count of this clone is one. This chain uses TRBV1 with TRBJ1-5; whether TRBD1, the table's D call, matches the DNA was not checked. TRBV1 is a listed pseudogene. The CDR3 has 15 residues. CDR3 loop: CTSSHWNRLNQPQHF. CDR3 coding DNA: TGCACCAGCAGCCATTGGAACAGGCTCAATCAGCCCCAGCATTTT.

Many counts were recorded for this clone. Other DNA sequences within the sample encode an identical CDR3. This chain joins TRBV7-9 and TRBJ2-5, with D unclear. V was shortened by 1 base and J by 5 bases, with 8 bases between the two germline ends. CDR3 length: 13 residues. Germline CDR1 is SEHNR and CDR2 is FQNEAQ (reference sequence). Here the CDR3 DNA reads TGTGCCAGCAGCTTAGTTACCGGTGAGACCCAGTACTTC. This gives the protein CASSLVTGETQYF.

V usage is TRBV6-1 and J usage is TRBJ1-1, with D hard to call. The CDR3 is 13 amino acids. Germline V gene sequence: CDR1 MNHNS, CDR2 SASEGT. V gave up 6 bases and J gave up 4 bases, with 12 bases separating them. CDR3 in DNA: TGTGCCAGCAGCGAGAGGGAGGGCACTGAAGCTTTCTTT. This sequence encodes CASSEREGTEAFF.

Concerning this clone: The sample has other DNA sequences that encode this CDR3 too. The V gene is TRBV18, the J gene TRBJ1-2; the D gene is possibly TRBD1 (5 bases). Germline values: CDR1 KGHSH, CDR2 LQKENI. The CDR3 has 13 amino acids. The ends were cut back, 3 bases at V and 1 base at J, with 6 bases in the middle. The CDR3 DNA reads as TGTGCCAGCTCACCGGACAATAACTATGGCTACACCTTC. Translation: CASSPDNNYGYTF.

V gene TRBV30 combines with J gene TRBJ1-4, with 9 bases identical to TRBD1. Trimming took 2 bases from V and 13 from J; bases not matched to a gene: 5. Germline loops: CDR1 GTSNPN, CDR2 SVGIG (reference sequence). This CDR3 has 12 amino acids. The CDR3 nucleotides read TGTGCCTGGAGTACCTCACAGGGGGCACTGTTTTTT. Its translation: CAWSTSQGALFF.